These 19 T cell receptor beta chains originate from one sample sequenced in a study of Graves' ophthalmopathy and Graves' hyperthyroidism. Amplification from RNA transcripts yielded the TCR beta CDR3 regions. First-round RT-PCR with HTBI primers preceded a second-round multiplex PCR. MiXCR was run by TCRdb on the multiplex PCR reads, yielding one entry per CDR3 protein. The sample includes hundreds of thousands of distinct CDR3 sequences, 20% to 25% seen only once; the top ten take around 3%. The sample was peripheral blood. Every receptor here comes from a woman younger than 30 with stable Graves' hyperthyroidism.

This clonotype has at least ten counts. The rearrangement uses TRBV30 and TRBJ1-1; D might be TRBD1 (6 bases). V lost 1 base and J 8 bases, leaving 8 bases between the germline ends. The CDR3 length is 11 residues. Germline V gene lookup returns CDR1 GTSNPN and CDR2 SVGIG (reference sequence). The CDR3 bases are TGTGCCTGGAGTGAGACAGGAGAAGCTTTCTTT. Its translation: CAWSETGEAFF.

This clonotype came up many times. The genes are TRBV29-1 and TRBJ2-4; D not resolved. Trimming took 4 bases from V and 1 from J, leaving 8 bases between them. CDR3 length: 13 amino acids. Germline CDR1 and CDR2: SQVTM and ANQGSEA. In DNA form, the CDR3 reads TGCAGCGTTGTACACGGTGCCAAAAACATTCAGTACTTC. The encoded protein is CSVVHGAKNIQYF.

This clonotype was detected many times. The chain couples TRBV20-1 to TRBJ2-7; D may be TRBD2 (6 bases). Germline lookup yields CDR1 DFQATT and CDR2 SNEGSKA (reference sequence). V was trimmed by 0 bases and J by 3 bases, leaving 12 bases between them. The CDR3 runs 14 residues. CDR3 in amino acids: CSARDLAGFYEQYF. CDR3 in DNA: TGCAGTGCTAGAGATCTGGCGGGATTCTACGAGCAGTACTTC.

This clonotype was picked up many times. J is TRBJ2-7 and V is TRBV5-1; the D call may be TRBD1 or TRBD2 (5 bases each). Trimming stripped 3 bases from V and 2 bases from J, with 9 bases between. In germline, CDR1 is SGHRS, CDR2 YFSETQ. This CDR3 comprises 13 residues. The CDR3 here is CASSWDQTYEQYF. The CDR3 nucleotides are TGCGCCAGCAGCTGGGACCAAACCTACGAGCAGTACTTC.

In its sample, this clonotype was seen many times. This chain's CDR3 is CASSFNRAAQETQYF. CDR3 coding DNA: TGTGCCAGCAGTTTCAACCGGGCTGCACAAGAGACCCAGTACTTC. The chain uses TRBV28 and TRBJ2-5; D ambiguous. The V gene's germline CDR1 is MDHEN and CDR2 SYDVKM. The CDR3 runs to 15 residues. The germline V and J ends were trimmed by 3 bases and 2 bases, with 13 bases remaining between them.

In its sample, this clonotype was seen many times. This sequence joins TRBV5-1 and TRBJ1-1; no clear D. Germline lookup yields CDR1 SGHRS and CDR2 YFSETQ. The V end was cut by 1 base, the J end by 8 bases, with 9 bases between. CDR3 length: 12 residues. The CDR3 loop reads CASSLPPAEAFF. CDR3 bases: TGCGCCAGCAGCTTGCCCCCAGCCGAAGCTTTCTTT.

The chain recombines TRBV20-1 with TRBJ2-5; the match to TRBD2 covers 10 bases. Germline V gene data show CDR1 as DFQATT and CDR2 as SNEGSKA (reference sequence). The CDR3 is 14 residues long. The J segment lost 5 bases and the V segment lost 5 bases, leaving 8 bases of the junction unmatched. Written as DNA, the CDR3 is TGCAGTGCTCATCTAGCGGGAGTAAAGGAGACCCAGTACTTC. It is translated as CSAHLAGVKETQYF.

The chain employs TRBV2 and TRBJ2-5, with D hard to call. Germline CDR1 is SNHLY and CDR2 is FYNNEI. V gave up 0 bases and J gave up 0 bases, with 5 bases separating them. The CDR3 has 14 residues. The CDR3 loop is CASSEATYQETQYF. CDR3 nucleotide sequence: TGTGCCAGCAGTGAAGCGACGTACCAAGAGACCCAGTACTTC.

The chain uses TRBV3-1 and TRBJ1-2, with 11 bases that match TRBD1. The CDR3 loop spans 15 amino acids. Germline CDR1 LGHDT, CDR2 YNNKEL (reference sequence). The V segment lost 4 bases and the J segment 8 bases; nucleotides outside the gene matches: 9. The CDR3 DNA is TGTGCCAGCAGCCCCCGGACAGGGGGCCATTCGGGCTACACCTTC. It yields the protein CASSPRTGGHSGYTF.

In this sample, this clonotype turned up a few times. V usage is TRBV20-1 and J usage is TRBJ2-7; 10 bases map to TRBD2. This CDR3 has 15 residues. CDR1 is DFQATT and CDR2 is SNEGSKA in the germline V gene (reference sequence). After removal of 3 bases from V and 2 bases from J, the junction contained 7 bases not matched to a gene. The chain's CDR3 is CSASSLAGDPYEQYF. The CDR3 coding sequence is TGCAGTGCTAGTTCGCTAGCGGGAGACCCCTACGAGCAGTACTTC.

This clonotype was recorded at least ten times. The chain recombines TRBV7-3 with TRBJ2-5, with 11 positions matching TRBD2. The CDR3 covers 15 residues. V trimming: 0 bases; J trimming: 4 bases; junction bases outside the gene matches: 1. The germline V gene has CDR1 SGHTA and CDR2 FQGTGA. The chain's CDR3 is CASSLTGTSGETQYF. The CDR3 DNA reads as TGTGCCAGCAGCTTAACCGGGACTAGCGGAGAGACCCAGTACTTC.

There are many counts of this clonotype. CDR3 nucleotides: TGTGCCAGCAGCGGGGACAGGGGTCTTCAGCCCCAGCATTTT. Its translation: CASSGDRGLQPQHF. The chain is built from TRBV3-1 and TRBJ1-5; TRBD1 matches at 10 bases. There are 14 residues in the CDR3. Germline CDR1 and CDR2: LGHDT and YNNKEL (reference sequence). V lost 5 bases and J lost 6; bases outside the gene matches: 4.

As regards this clonotype: Being one base from a much bigger clone, this may be a read error. As the CDR3 is not closed by the conserved phenylalanine or tryptophan, this likely results from a read error. This chain joins TRBV9 and TRBJ2-5; 7 bases align to TRBD2. Germline V gene lookup returns CDR1 SGDLS and CDR2 YYNGEE. J lost 5 bases, V lost 0 bases, and 4 bases had no gene match. This CDR3 has 14 residues. CDR3 amino acids: CASSVAVGGETQYS. The CDR3 bases are TGTGCCAGCAGCGTAGCGGTGGGAGGGGAGACCCAGTACTCC.

The table lists this clonotype with many counts. The genes are TRBV6-5 and TRBJ2-7; 12 bases line up with TRBD2. V lost 5 bases, J lost 2 bases, and 4 bases stayed unmatched. The CDR3 length is 15 residues. Germline CDR1 MNHEY, CDR2 SVGAGI. The CDR3 nucleotides read TGTGCCAGCAGTACCTCTAGCGGGGGGGCCTACGAGCAGTACTTC. Residues: CASSTSSGGAYEQYF.

This clonotype was seen at least ten times. The DNA for the CDR3 is TGTGCCAGCAGCTCCCTGTTGGGCGAGCAGTACTTC. It is translated as CASSSLLGEQYF. The chain joins TRBV11-3 to TRBJ2-7; no reliable D call. The CDR3 is 12 amino acids. Germline V CDR1 and CDR2: SGHNT, YENEEA. The V end was cut by 4 bases, the J end by 6 bases, with 10 bases between.

There are a few counts of this clonotype. The chain carries TRBV12-3 or TRBV12-4 and TRBJ1-5; D unresolved. The V and J ends lost 1 base and 0 bases respectively, with 16 bases between them. The CDR3 covers 18 residues. CDR3 sequence: CASSLVNPTAYSNQPQHF. The CDR3 nucleotides are TGTGCCAGCAGTTTAGTGAATCCCACCGCTTATAGCAATCAGCCCCAGCATTTT.

The chain carries TRBV30 and TRBJ1-1; D remains ambiguous. The CDR3 length is 13 residues. The V gene's germline CDR1 is GTSNPN and CDR2 SVGIG (reference sequence). Deletions cut 3 bases from V and 2 bases from J, with 10 bases between. Here the CDR3 DNA reads TGTGCCTGGAGCTTGGGGTTAAACACTGAAGCTTTCTTT. Protein: CAWSLGLNTEAFF.

This clonotype came up many times. This rearrangement joins TRBV28 to TRBJ2-7; 8 bases align to TRBD1. CDR1 is MDHEN, CDR2 SYDVKM, per germline. Trimming removed 7 bases from V and 4 bases from J; junction bases left unmatched: 9. This CDR3 has 14 amino acids. CDR3 sequence reads: CASTRTGRTYEQYF. In nucleotides, the CDR3 is TGTGCCAGCACACGGACAGGGAGAACTTACGAGCAGTACTTC.

This clonotype was seen repeatedly, ten times or more. V is TRBV5-1 and J is TRBJ2-7, with 8 bases aligning to TRBD2. With V trimmed by 0 bases and J by 0 bases, 5 bases remained unmatched. This CDR3 is built from 16 residues. Germline-derived CDR1 and CDR2 are SGHRS and YFSETQ. CDR3 sequence (DNA): TGCGCCAGCAGCTTGGTACTAGCGGAGAGCTCCTACGAGCAGTACTTC. Translated, it gives CASSLVLAESSYEQYF.